Included here is one TCR beta chain sequence, with context. Its antigen target is currently unknown. Base-call qualities are not available, and no considerably larger clone is one nucleotide away. This sample was included in a study of CD8 T cells in ankylosing spondylitis (dated by TCRdb to between 2016 and 2019). Some background on the complete study: The study set out to find disease-linked TCR variants by profiling T cell receptor beta repertoires in ankylosing spondylitis patients and healthy donors. Peripheral blood was sampled, and synovial fluid was also collected from ankylosing spondylitis patients. In total, the full study cohort was made up of some 100 healthy donors and about two dozen ankylosing spondylitis patients. On the study overall, not on this receptor specifically: Some of the motif variants had been reported before in the synovial fluid and blood of reactive arthritis patients, a finding that suggests common disease-initiation mechanisms. The disease-linked clones showed a CD8+ phenotype and occurred at relatively low frequencies in peripheral blood. A TCR beta motif of several highly homologous amino acid variants appeared characteristic of blood from ankylosing spondylitis patients. Significant enrichment of the disease-linked clones was reported in matched synovial fluid samples from ankylosing spondylitis patients.

The sample was run on an Illumina HiSeq 2500. Quantitative 5'-RACE with molecular barcodes was the method used to prepare the TCR beta libraries. For the original study's pipeline: A new computational method, built on a probabilistic model of VDJ rearrangement, was used to identify disease-linked TCR variants. The raw public reads went through TCRdb reprocessing: fastp at Q25, MiXCR clone calling, in-frame beta chains kept. Records with the same CDR3 protein are collapsed into one entry carrying the most frequent genes and DNA. TCRdb's processing, not the authors', yielded these V and J calls. Present in this sample are about 360,000 distinct CDR3 sequences, approximately 20% of which were seen just once. Roughly 13% of the sample is in the top ten clones. V sheds 7 bases and J sheds 4 bases, leaving 7 bases between their ends. According to the germline V gene, CDR1 reads WSHSY and CDR2 reads SAAADI. Taken from cysteine to phenylalanine, the CDR3 has 11 residues. Only CDR3 DNA is held: 33 bases, read in frame from base 1.

This receptor was obtained from a male donor with ankylosing spondylitis or in good health (not recorded which). The chain joins TRBV10-2 to TRBJ1-1; too little of a D gene remains to name it. Sequences were obtained from blood, either unsorted or a sorted T cell fraction (not recorded which). The DNA reads as follows: TGCGCCAGCATCGTTGGCACTGAAGCTTTCTTT. This sequence encodes CASIVGTEAFF.